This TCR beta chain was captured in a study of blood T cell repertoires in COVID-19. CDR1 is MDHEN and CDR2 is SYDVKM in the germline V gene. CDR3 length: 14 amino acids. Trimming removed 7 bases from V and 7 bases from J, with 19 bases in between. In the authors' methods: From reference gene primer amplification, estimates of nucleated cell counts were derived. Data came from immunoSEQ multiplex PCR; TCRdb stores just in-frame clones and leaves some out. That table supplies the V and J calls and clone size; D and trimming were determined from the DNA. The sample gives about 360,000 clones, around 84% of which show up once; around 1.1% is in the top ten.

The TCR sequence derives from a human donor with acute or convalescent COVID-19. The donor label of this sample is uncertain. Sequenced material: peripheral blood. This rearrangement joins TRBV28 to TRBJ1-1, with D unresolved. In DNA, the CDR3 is TGTGCCAGCATCACCGGGTCACCACGACGTGAAGCTTTCTTT. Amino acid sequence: CASITGSPRREAFF.